Presented here are 5 T cell receptor beta chains from one specimen sequenced in a study of lymphopenia after photon versus proton radiotherapy. Libraries were prepared by immunoSEQ multiplex PCR; TCRdb keeps only in-frame clonotypes and omits some of them. Of around 64,000 clones listed, 87% are singletons. This sample comprised peripheral blood, obtained from a patient treated with proton-based radiotherapy. All receptors come from a man aged 80 or over with esophageal cancer.

V is TRBV5-3 and J is TRBJ2-2; 8 bases align to TRBD2. TRBV5-3 is given ORF status, its function remaining uncertain. This CDR3 has 17 amino acids. The junction had 10 bases not matched to a gene; V was cut back by 5 bases and J by 1 base. The CDR3 DNA reads as TGTGCCAGAAGGCGGGACTGGCGGGAGGAGAACACCGGGGAGCTGTTTTTT. This translates into CARRRDWREENTGELFF.

The chain links TRBV9 to TRBJ2-7, with 10 nucleotides matching TRBD2. The CDR3 has 16 amino acids. Germline assignment: CDR1 SGDLS and CDR2 YYNGEE. Trimming removed 0 bases from V and 2 bases from J; junction bases left unmatched: 5. As DNA, the CDR3 is TGTGCCAGCAGCGTAGAACCTAGCGGGAGTGCCTACGAGCAGTACTTC. Translated: CASSVEPSGSAYEQYF.

The V call is TRBV7-9, the J call TRBJ2-2; TRBD1 is a possible D gene (5 bases). With 5 bases removed from V and 0 bases from J, the gap between germline ends came to 13 bases. Germline CDR1 reads SEHNR; CDR2 reads FQNEAQ (reference sequence). The CDR3 loop spans 16 amino acids. CDR3: CASSRTLGANTGELFF. DNA of the CDR3: TGTGCCAGCAGCCGTACCTTAGGGGCGAACACCGGGGAGCTGTTTTTT.

This chain links TRBV10-2 with TRBJ2-1; TRBD2 matches at 8 bases. This CDR3 is 16 amino acids long. V was pared by 3 bases and J by 0 bases, with 4 bases of the junction left unmatched. Looked up from germline, CDR1 is WSHSY and CDR2 is SAAADI. CDR3 region: CASSDPGGSSYNEQFF. The CDR3 nucleotides are TGCGCCAGCAGTGACCCGGGGGGGAGCTCCTACAATGAGCAGTTCTTC.

The chain carries TRBV7-9 and TRBJ2-2; D gene unclear. The CDR3 spans 14 residues. V was shortened by 2 bases and J by 1 base, with 5 bases between the two germline ends. Germline V CDR1 and CDR2: SEHNR, FQNEAQ (reference sequence). CDR3 nucleotide sequence: TGTGCCAGCAGCTTAAGTCAGAACACCGGGGAGCTGTTTTTT. Amino acids: CASSLSQNTGELFF.